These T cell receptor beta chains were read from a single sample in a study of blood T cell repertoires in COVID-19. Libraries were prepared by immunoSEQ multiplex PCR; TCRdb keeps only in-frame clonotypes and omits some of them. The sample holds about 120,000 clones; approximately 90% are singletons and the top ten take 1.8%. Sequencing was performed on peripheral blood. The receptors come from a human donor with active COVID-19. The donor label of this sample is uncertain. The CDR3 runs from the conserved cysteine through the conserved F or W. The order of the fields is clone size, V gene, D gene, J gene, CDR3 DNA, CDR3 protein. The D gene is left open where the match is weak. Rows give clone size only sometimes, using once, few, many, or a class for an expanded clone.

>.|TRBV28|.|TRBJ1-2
TGTGCCAGCAGACAAAGGGGCGCAGGGAACTATGGCTACACCTTC
CASRQRGAGNYGYTF
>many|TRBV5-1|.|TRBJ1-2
TGCGCCAGCAGCCTTTCACAGGGTCTTGGCTATGGCTACACCTTC
CASSLSQGLGYGYTF
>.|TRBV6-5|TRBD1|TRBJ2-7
TGTGCCAGCACCAGGGACAGTGCCTACGAGCAGTACTTC
CASTRDSAYEQYF
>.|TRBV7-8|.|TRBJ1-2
TGTGCCAGCAGCTTATTGCAGGGGTCCGATCAAGGCTACACCTTC
CASSLLQGSDQGYTF
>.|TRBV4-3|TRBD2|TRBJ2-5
TGCGCCAGCAGCCAAGATTTTAGCGGGGGGGCCCGGGAGACCCAGTACTTC
CASSQDFSGGARETQYF
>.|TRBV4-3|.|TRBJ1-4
TGCGCCAGCAGCCAAGAACCCGGGAGGGCTAATGAAAAACTGTTTTTT
CASSQEPGRANEKLFF
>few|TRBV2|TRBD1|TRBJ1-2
TGTGCCAGCAATCTACAGGGGGCTTCTAACTATGGCTACACCTTC
CASNLQGASNYGYTF
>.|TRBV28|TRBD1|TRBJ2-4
TGTGCCAGCAGCGGGACAGGGGGCTTGGAAAACATTCAGTACTTC
CASSGTGGLENIQYF
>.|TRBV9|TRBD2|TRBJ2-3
TGTGCCAGCAGCGGTTCTAGCGGGGGCCCCACAGATACGCAGTATTTT
CASSGSSGGPTDTQYF
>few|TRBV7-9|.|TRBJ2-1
TGTGCCAGCAGCCCTTCCAGGGATGAGCAGTTCTTC
CASSPSRDEQFF
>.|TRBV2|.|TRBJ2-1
TGTGCCAGCAGGGAAAGCGGGCTCTACAATGAGCAGTTCTTC
CASRESGLYNEQFF
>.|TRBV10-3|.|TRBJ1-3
TGTGCCATCAGTGCAGGGTCCAATGGAAACACCATATATTTT
CAISAGSNGNTIYF
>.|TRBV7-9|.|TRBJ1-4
TGTGCCAGCAGCATAGTCGGTGGGCTTGGTGAAAAACTGTTTTTT
CASSIVGGLGEKLFF
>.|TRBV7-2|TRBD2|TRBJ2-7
TGTGCCAGCAGCTTAGGACTAGCGAACTACGAGCAGTACTTC
CASSLGLANYEQYF
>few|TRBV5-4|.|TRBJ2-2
TGTGCCAGCAGCTCCAGGAACACCGGGGAGCTGTTTTTT
CASSSRNTGELFF
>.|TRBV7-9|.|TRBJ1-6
TGTGCCAGCAGCCCCCGTTCGCAGGGGTATAATTCACCCCTCCACTTT
CASSPRSQGYNSPLHF
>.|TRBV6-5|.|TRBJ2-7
TGTGCCAGCAGTTACTCCCCGGGGTATAGCGTAGGCGAGCAGTACTTC
CASSYSPGYSVGEQYF
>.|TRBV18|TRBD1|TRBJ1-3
TGTGCCAGCTCACGGGACAGCTCTGGAAACACCATATATTTT
CASSRDSSGNTIYF
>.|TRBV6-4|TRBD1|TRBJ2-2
TGTGCCAGCAGCAGAAGCCCCGGAGGGACAGGAGCTACCGGGGAGCTGTTTTTT
CASSRSPGGTGATGELFF
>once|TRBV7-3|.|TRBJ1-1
TGTGCCAGCAGCCTACAAACAGGGGAAGCTTTCTTT
CASSLQTGEAFF